The subject of this entry is one T cell receptor beta chain. Its antigen is still unknown. Base qualities are not at hand, and no much larger clone is one base apart. The cohort was made up of 650 to 700 healthy bone marrow donors. At the time of sampling, all cohort members were nominally healthy, though unrecorded immune exposures were likely present. The donor tested CMV seronegative, placing the donor among the approximately 360 seronegative members of the cohort. A peripheral blood sample was collected from each donor, and TCR beta sequencing was performed on peripheral blood mononuclear cells. Genomic DNA extraction from the blood cell samples was performed with the Qiagen DNeasy Blood Extraction Kit. The method was the immunoSEQ multiplex PCR assay. For the multiplex PCR, a mixture combining 60 forward primers for TCR Vbeta segments and 13 reverse primers for TCR Jbeta segments was used. A multiplex PCR assay on genomic DNA amplified the CDR3 region of rearranged TCR beta genes. Amplified TCR beta libraries were sequenced as 87-base-pair reads on the Illumina HiSeq System. In the paper's pipeline: A later analysis counted 75 million to 100 million unique TCR beta chains across the approximately 700 repertoires, and some 11 million of these chains were shared by at least two donors. Raw reads were error-corrected and collapsed into unique sequences by a nearest-neighbor algorithm in which closely related sequences were merged to remove PCR and sequencing errors. CDR3 sequences were aligned to IMGT reference sequences to assign V, D and J gene segments. For a sequence to be retained, a match of at least six nucleotides was required to both a V gene segment and a J gene segment. A rearrangement was called productive if the CDR3 had no stop codons and remained in frame with V and J, and every other rearrangement was called non-productive. Following IMGT convention, CDR3 was defined as the stretch from the second conserved V-encoded cysteine up to the conserved J-encoded phenylalanine. The earlier analysis of about 590 of the donors excluded sequences that lacked an unambiguous match to a single V gene segment. An earlier analysis of 500 to 700 of the donors classified V segments as functional when productive rearrangements were above 56.7% and as segregating when the standard deviation between donors was above 5%. To diagnose cytomegalovirus status from the catalog of TCR beta chain sequences, a statistical classification framework was built. A later analysis assigned V and J genes by comparing TCR nucleotide sequences with IMGT/GENE-DB human TR gene sequences. Using the TCRdist pipeline, a later analysis assigned CDR3 sequences along with most-parsimonious VDJ recombination scenarios. In a later analysis, every TCR beta chain was defined by the combination of its CDR3 amino acid sequence and its V-gene family, and reads without a unique V-gene family were dropped. To address suspected cross-contamination and a sequencing artifact, a later analysis removed several hundred highly shared, low-generation-probability nucleotide sequences. For each public chain, a later analysis derived a clonal expansion index from normalized ranks of inferred template counts within each repertoire. A later analysis computed generation probabilities with a VDJ recombination model fitted to out-of-frame rearrangements, and checked the results against IGoR. In a later analysis, hypergeometric tests were used to score TCR-TCR, TCR-HLA and TCR-CMV co-occurrence, with a repertoire-size bias correction applied to TCR pairs. False discovery rates were estimated in a later analysis by permuting HLA or CMV assignments 20 times. A later analysis grouped co-occurring TCRs with DBSCAN, adding TCRdist sequence similarity when clustering within HLA-allele-positive subsets. Repertoires with fewer than 30,000 or more than 120,000 public chains were left out of co-occurrence clustering, as were several repertoires with anomalous nucleotide sharing. TCRdb stores this immuneACCESS table with in-frame sequences only. Part of the clones is absent; in the studies checked, under half of the shortfall reflects unresolved V genes, and no reason is known for the rest. V, J and clone size were drawn from that table, and D and trimming were deduced from the DNA. This sample gives about 150,000 clones in total; around three quarters of them show up just once. The ten largest account for 1.5% to 2% of the sample.

The data originate from a study of cytomegalovirus exposure and HLA in healthy donors (dated by TCRdb to 2016 to 2017). Study-level background: According to an earlier analysis of several hundred of the donors, 150 million to 200 million T cells yielded 120 million or so unique TCR beta sequences and about 300 Gb of sequence data. Around 330 gigabases of sequencing data and roughly 81 million unique TCR sequences made up an early release that covered around 640 HLA-typed donors. Among the 398 genotyped donors, more than 70% belonged to the genetic ancestry cluster associated with self-reported Caucasian donors. The study aimed to test whether signatures of past pathogen exposure could be identified by cataloging public T cell receptors. The study used immunosequencing to profile the T cell repertoires of under 700 subjects and linked those repertoires to cytomegalovirus serostatus. A separate validation cohort of approximately 130 different subjects was used in addition to the approximately 700-subject first cohort. The study combined high-throughput TCR immunosequencing, statistical association of individual TCRs with disease status, and machine learning to predict cytomegalovirus infection status. In a later analysis, previously published TCR beta repertoires from 666 donors were re-analyzed and high-resolution HLA genotyping was added so that TCR occurrence patterns could be studied. Rather than drawing on any new phenotypic data, the later analysis identified candidate immune exposures from TCR beta sequences and the way those sequences occurred across donors. An earlier analysis of 587 of the donors applied high-throughput TCR beta sequencing to assess whether each TCR beta V gene segment acted as functional or pseudogenic. Alongside the repertoire data, information on donor age, sex, ethnicity and CMV serostatus was compiled. In a later genetic analysis, genome-wide SNP genotypes for about 60% of the 666 donors were used, and that subset was treated as a discovery cohort. All discovery cohort repertoires had been generated using a single sequencing platform. Class I and class II HLA loci were covered by the typing at four-digit resolution. Typing coverage differed by locus: A, B, C, DRB1 and DQB1 were typed in about 620-640 donors, DQA1 in approximately 520, DPA1 in around 600, and DPB1 in 450 to 480. Roughly 5 DR-DQ haplotypes were handled as single units for association and clustering, since linkage in the cohort was strong. Among 398 genotyped donors of the cohort, an average of roughly 240,000 unique TCR beta nucleotide sequences were sequenced per donor, roughly a sixth of them non-productive. Here is what the overall study found, with its caveats: Compared with equally common non-associated chains, HLA-associated TCR beta chains in a later analysis were more clonally expanded and had lower generation probabilities. The study gave a list of more than 150 TCR beta chains associated with cytomegalovirus. The earlier analysis of about 600 of the donors excluded some 16 rarely observed V segments, including chromosome 9 orphons, because counts were too low. The classifier was reported to diagnose cytomegalovirus status with high specificity and sensitivity in both the original cohort and the validation cohort. Sequencing depth was assumed to be roughly uniform across donors in the presence/absence analyses, though that assumption may not hold. Strong co-occurrence of HLA alleles, especially DR and DQ, made assigning TCR associations to individual alleles difficult. The authors suggested that the approach could potentially be generalized to other disease states and immunological phenotypes. In vitro tests confirmed that three of the cytomegalovirus-associated TCR beta chains recognize cytomegalovirus antigens. A further reported finding was that TCR beta sequences accurately predicted the HLA-A and HLA-B alleles for most subjects in the first cohort. An earlier analysis of 587 of the donors showed that most TCR beta V segments appeared in productive rearrangements either about 87% or about 30% of the time, which broadly matched IMGT annotations. In a later analysis, most CMV-associated TCR beta chains were found to appear HLA-restricted, with HLA associations seemingly driven largely by CMV exposure. Compared with the roughly 600-donor mean, donors in an Asian-associated ancestry cluster had fewer N-insertions in productive TCRs, according to a later genetic analysis. In a later analysis, around 17,000 TCR beta sequences were associated with specific HLA alleles at a false discovery rate of 0.05. Across donors, most TCR sequences were observed very rarely, whereas some public TCRs were present in many individuals. Several of the top co-occurrence clusters appeared to be linked to parvovirus B19, influenza, CMV and Epstein-Barr virus, according to a later analysis. Correlated functional status among segregating V segments might be attributable to linkage disequilibrium, but an unknown experimental factor could not be ruled out. In a later analysis, the rate of TCR association differed among HLA loci, with DRB1 alleles having the most associated TCRs and HLA-C alleles having the fewest. A later genetic analysis associated a missense DCLRE1C variant with V-gene and J-gene trimming of TCR beta chains, and an independent cohort replicated the association. CMV serostatus was the only immune exposure information available for the cohort. Because HLA typing was unavailable for some donors at each locus, only the typed subset was used in association tests. In this cohort, only TCR beta chains were sequenced, and detectable features were limited by the absence of alpha or paired-chain data. A cluster of highly shared sequence variants was judged likely to represent a technical artifact of the sequencing pipeline.

This receptor was obtained from a woman aged 40 to 50 in good health and CMV-seronegative. Sequencing was done on a sample of PBMCs.

The CDR3 sequence is CASERVLNTEAFF. The DNA reads as follows: TGTGCCAGCGAGCGGGTCTTGAACACTGAAGCTTTCTTT. The chain is encoded by TRBV9 joined to TRBJ1-1; the D gene assignment is ambiguous. Inclusive of the bounding cysteine and phenylalanine, the CDR3 is 13 residues long. This entry keeps only the CDR3 DNA: 39 bases, framed from base 1. V was cut back by 7 bases and J by 0 bases, leaving a gap of 10 bases between them. The germline V gene specifies SGDLS as CDR1 and YYNGEE as CDR2.